One and the same sample provided the 18 T cell receptor beta chains below, sequenced in a study of T cells in Graves' hyperthyroidism and ophthalmopathy. Researchers amplified the TCR beta CDR3 regions from RNA transcripts. Primed by the HTBI set, a first-round RT-PCR was run on the TCR CDR3. TCRdb recomputed calls from the multiplex PCR reads with MiXCR, one row per CDR3 protein. The table records 390,000 or so distinct CDR3 sequences, under 15% of them present only once. Sequenced sample: blood. These receptors all come from a man aged 18 to 29 with Graves' ophthalmopathy.

The table lists this clonotype with many counts. V gene TRBV5-1 combines with J gene TRBJ1-2; D is ambiguous. The V end lost 0 bases, the J end lost 7 bases, and 7 bases lay between the germline ends. Germline CDR1 SGHRS, CDR2 YFSETQ. This CDR3 region has 12 residues. CDR3 sequence: CASSLGGIGYTF. The CDR3 DNA reads as TGCGCCAGCAGCTTGGGTGGCATTGGCTACACCTTC. Full variable domain (remainder filled in from reference TRBV5-1 and TRBJ1-2): KAGVTQTPRYLIKTRGQQVTLSCSPISGHRSVSWYQQTPGQGLQFLFEYFSETQRNKGNFPGRFSGRQFSNSRSEMNVSTLELGDSALYLCASSLGGIGYTFGSGTRLTVV.

The table lists this clonotype with many counts. The chain carries TRBV7-9 and TRBJ2-1, with D uncertain. The CDR3 is 15 residues long. V was pared by 2 bases and J by 1 base, with 9 bases between. The germline V gene has CDR1 SEHNR and CDR2 FQNEAQ (reference sequence). In DNA, the CDR3 is TGTGCCAGCAGCTTATCAGACCCATCCTACAATGAGCAGTTCTTC. It is translated as CASSLSDPSYNEQFF.

This chain links TRBV6-1 with TRBJ1-4; 11 positions agree with TRBD1. The CDR3 totals 16 residues. Trimming removed 7 bases from V and 5 bases from J; junction bases left unmatched: 9. CDR1 and CDR2 (germline): MNHNS, SASEGT. This CDR3 is CASTLPGTGGNEKLFF. Written as DNA, the CDR3 is TGTGCCAGCACCTTACCCGGGACAGGGGGAAATGAAAAACTGTTTTTT.

This clonotype appeared a few times. J is TRBJ1-2 and V is TRBV15, with no clear D. Germline V gene lookup returns CDR1 LNHNV and CDR2 YYDKDF (reference sequence). V was cut by 0 bases and J by 3 bases, with 11 bases left in between. CDR3 length equals 15 residues. The CDR3 coding sequence is TGTGCCACCAGCAGAGATCCGGACCTATACTATGGCTACACCTTC. It is translated as CATSRDPDLYYGYTF.

There are many counts of this clonotype. The V call is TRBV29-1, the J call TRBJ1-2; 7 bases align to TRBD1. Trimming cost V 8 bases and J 7 bases; bases outside gene matches: 19. The length of the CDR3 is 15 residues. Germline lookup yields CDR1 SQVTM and CDR2 ANQGSEA. The CDR3 spells CSYWGQTPSGLGYTF. The CDR3 region has the DNA TGCAGCTACTGGGGACAGACCCCGAGCGGACTTGGCTACACCTTC. The variable domain in full, with the rest retrieved from reference TRBV29-1 and TRBJ1-2, is SAVISQKPSRDICQRGTSLTIQCQVDSQVTMMFWYRQQPGQSLTLIATANQGSEATYESGFVIDKFPISRPNLTFSTLTVSNMSPEDSSIYLCSYWGQTPSGLGYTFGSGTRLTVV.

The rearrangement joins TRBV24-1 to TRBJ1-2; D uncertain. Trimming cost V 4 bases and J 10 bases, with 9 bases left between them. Germline V gene lookup returns CDR1 KGHDR and CDR2 SFDVKD. The CDR3 consists of 11 residues. The CDR3 DNA sequence: TGTGCCACCAGTGAAAGACACTTCTACACCTTC. It yields the protein CATSERHFYTF.

This clonotype was counted ten times or more. The chain uses TRBV27 and TRBJ2-1; D is possibly TRBD2 (6 bases). Germline-derived CDR1 and CDR2 are MNHEY and SMNVEV (reference sequence). CDR3 length: 14 amino acids. V lost 3 bases and J 3 bases, leaving 9 bases between the germline ends. The CDR3 region has the DNA TGTGCCAGCAGTTTCGGGGGAATCTACAATGAGCAGTTCTTC. Residues: CASSFGGIYNEQFF.

CDR3 sequence reads: CASIPSGLQETQYF. In DNA, the CDR3 is TGTGCCAGCATCCCAAGTGGGCTCCAAGAGACCCAGTACTTC. V gene TRBV6-1 combines with J gene TRBJ2-5; D remains unclear. V lost 7 bases, J lost 1 base, and 13 bases lay in between. The germline V gene has CDR1 MNHNS and CDR2 SASEGT. The CDR3 contains 14 residues.

The table lists this clonotype with many counts. The gene calls are TRBV20-1 and TRBJ2-2, with D unclear. Trimming stripped 1 base from V and 8 bases from J, with 5 bases between. The CDR3 extends over 11 amino acids. Per the germline V gene, CDR1 is DFQATT and CDR2 is SNEGSKA (reference sequence). The CDR3 loop reads CSARGLGELFF. As DNA, the CDR3 is TGCAGTGCTAGAGGGCTAGGGGAGCTGTTTTTT.

The J gene is TRBJ1-2, the V gene TRBV7-9, with a possible D match to TRBD1 (5 bases). V was pared by 1 base and J by 0 bases, with 12 bases between. The CDR3 is made up of 16 amino acids. Germline V gives CDR1 SEHNR, CDR2 FQNEAQ (reference sequence). The CDR3 bases are TGTGCCAGCAGCTTAGAATGGGACCTAGCTAACTATGGCTACACCTTC. As protein: CASSLEWDLANYGYTF.

Points on this clonotype: This may arise from a read error, as a much more abundant clone is one base away. This chain connects TRBV7-9 to TRBJ2-5; D is undetermined. CDR3 length: 15 residues. The V end lost 1 base, the J end lost 2 bases, and 11 bases lay between the germline ends. From germline, CDR1 is SEHNR and CDR2 FQNEAQ (reference sequence). The CDR3 is CASSLVTSVQETQYF. DNA of the CDR3: TGTGCCAGCAGCTTAGTAACCAGTGTACAAGAGACCCAGTACTTC. Filled out from reference TRBV7-9 and TRBJ2-5, the complete variable domain reads DTGVSQNPRHKITKRGQNVTFRCDPISEHNRLYWYRQTLGQGPEFLTYFQNEAQLEKSRLLSDRFSAERPKGSFSTLEIQRTEQGDSAMYLCASSLVTSVQETQYFGPGTRLLVL.

This clonotype was counted many times. J is TRBJ2-5 and V is TRBV2; 8 bases align to TRBD1. CDR1 and CDR2 from the germline V gene are SNHLY and FYNNEI. This CDR3 contains 14 residues. V was clipped by 1 base and J by 6 bases; unmatched bases: 4. CDR3 residues: CASSEGTGGQTQYF. The CDR3 nucleotides are TGTGCCAGCAGTGAAGGTACAGGGGGACAGACCCAGTACTTC.

This clonotype occurred many times. The rearrangement joins TRBV3-1 to TRBJ1-2; 7 bases align to TRBD1. In germline, CDR1 is LGHDT, CDR2 YNNKEL (reference sequence). The CDR3 is made up of 13 amino acids. The J segment lost 3 bases and the V segment lost 2 bases, leaving 0 bases of the junction unmatched. CDR3 in DNA: TGTGCCAGCAGCCAAACAGGGGACTATGGCTACACCTTC. This codes for CASSQTGDYGYTF.

This clonotype was detected ten times or more. The chain recombines TRBV2 with TRBJ2-7, with TRBD1 matching over 8 bases. The CDR3 consists of 14 residues. V lost 3 bases and J lost 4; bases outside the gene matches: 5. Germline loops: CDR1 SNHLY, CDR2 FYNNEI. The CDR3 here is CASSELQGGYEQYF. CDR3 nucleotides: TGTGCCAGCAGTGAGCTACAGGGGGGATACGAGCAGTACTTC.

This clonotype has just a few counts. The rearrangement uses TRBV15 and TRBJ1-1, with D tentatively TRBD1 (6 bases). The CDR3 has 13 amino acids. Per germline, CDR1 LNHNV and CDR2 YYDKDF (reference sequence). V dropped 3 bases and J dropped 7 bases, with 12 bases sitting between them. The CDR3 nucleotides read TGTGCCACCAGCAGGGATGGACAGTTTGAAGCTTTCTTT. It encodes CATSRDGQFEAFF.

This clonotype was seen at least ten times. The chain links TRBV28 to TRBJ2-5; 8 nucleotides line up with TRBD1. Trimming removed 2 bases from V and 5 bases from J; junction bases left unmatched: 10. Germline values: CDR1 MDHEN, CDR2 SYDVKM. The CDR3 extends over 16 amino acids. The CDR3 region is CASSLNRAGGLETQYF. The CDR3 coding sequence is TGTGCCAGCAGTTTAAATAGGGCAGGGGGCTTGGAGACCCAGTACTTC.

This clonotype has at least ten counts. This sequence joins TRBV3-1 and TRBJ2-3; TRBD2 agrees at 11 bases. Germline values: CDR1 LGHDT, CDR2 YNNKEL (reference sequence). CDR3 size: 15 residues. With V trimmed by 1 base and J by 5 bases, 2 bases remained unmatched. CDR3 sequence (DNA): TGTGCCAGCAGCCAAGGGACTAGCGGGTTAGATACGCAGTATTTT. Residues: CASSQGTSGLDTQYF.

This clonotype has ten or more counts. This sequence joins TRBV12-3 or TRBV12-4 and TRBJ2-3; D unclear. This CDR3 is 14 amino acids long. Trimming shortened V by 2 bases and J by 3 bases, and 9 bases separated the two germline ends. CDR3 region: CASSLIRVTDTQYF. The CDR3 nucleotides read TGTGCCAGCAGTTTAATCAGAGTAACAGATACGCAGTATTTT.